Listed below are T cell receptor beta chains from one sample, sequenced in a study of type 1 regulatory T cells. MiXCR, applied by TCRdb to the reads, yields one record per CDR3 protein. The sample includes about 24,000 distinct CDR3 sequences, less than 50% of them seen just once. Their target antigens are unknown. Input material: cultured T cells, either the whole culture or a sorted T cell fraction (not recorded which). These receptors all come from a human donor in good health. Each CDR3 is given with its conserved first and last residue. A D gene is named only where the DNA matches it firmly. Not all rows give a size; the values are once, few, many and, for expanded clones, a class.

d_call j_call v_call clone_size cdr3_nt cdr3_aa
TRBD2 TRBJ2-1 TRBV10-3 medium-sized TGTGCCATCAGCCGGGAGAAGCGGGGGGCAGAGCAGTTCTTC CAISREKRGAEQFF
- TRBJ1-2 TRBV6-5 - TGTGCCAGCAGTCAAACTCCCTATGGCTACACCTTC CASSQTPYGYTF
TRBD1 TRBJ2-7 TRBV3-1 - TGTGCCAGCAGCCAAGGCTATGACAGGGAAGGGCTCGAGCAGTACTTC CASSQGYDREGLEQYF
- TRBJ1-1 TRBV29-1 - TGCAGCGTTGGGGGACAAAAAAGTAACACTGAAGCTTTCTTT CSVGGQKSNTEAFF
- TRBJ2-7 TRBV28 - TGTGCCAGCAGTTTCAACTCCTACGAGCAGTACTTC CASSFNSYEQYF
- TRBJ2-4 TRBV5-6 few TGTGCCAGCAGCTTCCGACAACTCCAAAACATTCAGTACTTC CASSFRQLQNIQYF
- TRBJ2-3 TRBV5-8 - TGTGCCAGCAGCTTGGTCAGGGGGGCCAAAGGAAGCACAGATACGCAGTATTTT CASSLVRGAKGSTDTQYF
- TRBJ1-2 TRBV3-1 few TGTGCCAGCAGCCAAGATCGAATTGGACTCGGTTGGGGCTACACCTTC CASSQDRIGLGWGYTF
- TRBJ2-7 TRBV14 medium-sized TGTGCCAGCAGTGGTGGATTCGGCTACGAGCAGTACTTC CASSGGFGYEQYF
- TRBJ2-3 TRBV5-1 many TGCGCCAGCAGCTCCGACTTAGATACGCAGTATTTT CASSSDLDTQYF
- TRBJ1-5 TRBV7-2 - TGTGCCAGCAGCTTAGGGTCTCCGGGGCTTCAGCCCCAGCATTTT CASSLGSPGLQPQHF
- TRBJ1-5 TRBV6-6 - TGTGCCAGCAGAGATAGCAATCAGCCCCAGCATTTT CASRDSNQPQHF
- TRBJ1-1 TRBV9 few TGTGCCAGCAGCGTTGACAGCAACACTGAAGCTTTCTTT CASSVDSNTEAFF
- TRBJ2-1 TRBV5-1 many TGCGCCAGCAGCTTGGGGGGGCCGGAGGACGAGCAGTTCTTC CASSLGGPEDEQFF
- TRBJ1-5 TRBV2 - TGTGCCAGCAGCCCCGCGGACGGAGGTGGAGGTCAGCCCCAGCATTTT CASSPADGGGGQPQHF
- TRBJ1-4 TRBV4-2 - TGTGCCAGCAGCCCTAATCTGGGCCGGATTAATGAAAAACTGTTTTTT CASSPNLGRINEKLFF
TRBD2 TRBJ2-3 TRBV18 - TGTGCCAGCTCACCAAGTAGCGGGCTTAGCACAGATACGCAGTATTTT CASSPSSGLSTDTQYF
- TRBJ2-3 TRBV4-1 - TGCGCCAGCAGCCAAGAGTCCGTCCCCCGGGCTACGCAGTATTTT CASSQESVPRATQYF
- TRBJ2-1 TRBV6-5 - TGTGCCAGCAAATTGGCGGCCAACAATGAGCAGTTCTTC CASKLAANNEQFF
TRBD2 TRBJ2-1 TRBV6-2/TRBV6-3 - TGTGCCAGCAGTTACTATATCTACGGGGGGGCCGGAAATGAGCAGTTCTTC CASSYYIYGGAGNEQFF
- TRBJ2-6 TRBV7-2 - TGTGCCAGCACCTCCGACACTTCTGGGGCCAACGTCCTGACTTTC CASTSDTSGANVLTF
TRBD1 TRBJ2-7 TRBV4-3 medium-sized TGCGCCAGCAGCCCAAGGACAGGGGACAACGAGCAGTACTTC CASSPRTGDNEQYF
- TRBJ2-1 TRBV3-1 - TGTGCCAGCAGCCAAGATCCAGTTTTAGGGCAGTTCTTC CASSQDPVLGQFF
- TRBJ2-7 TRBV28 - TGTGCCAGCAGCCAGATCTTCGCTGGGGAGCAGTACTTC CASSQIFAGEQYF
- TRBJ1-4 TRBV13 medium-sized TGTGCCAGCAGAAGGCTGGGTGTGGAAAAACTGTTTTTT CASRRLGVEKLFF
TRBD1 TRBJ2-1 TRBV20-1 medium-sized TGCAGTGCTGAAGACGGACAGGGTTGGGGAGAGCAGTTCTTC CSAEDGQGWGEQFF
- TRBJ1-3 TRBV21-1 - TGTGCCAGCAGCAAAGGACAGAATCGCTCTGGAAACACCATATATTTT CASSKGQNRSGNTIYF
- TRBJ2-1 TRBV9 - TGTGCCAGCAGCGTAGTCGGCGGGGAATACAATGAGCAGTTCTTC CASSVVGGEYNEQFF
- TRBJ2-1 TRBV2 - TGTGCCAGCAGTGTGGTCAATGAGCAGTTCTTC CASSVVNEQFF
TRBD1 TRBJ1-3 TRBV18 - TGTGCCAGCTCACCACTCGGACAGGGGCCTAGCTCTGGAAACACCATATATTTT CASSPLGQGPSSGNTIYF
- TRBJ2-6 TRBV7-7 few TGTGCCAGCGGAACTGGGGCCAACGTCCTGACTTTC CASGTGANVLTF
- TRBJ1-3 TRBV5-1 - TGCGCCAGCAGCTTGGGTCCGGGATCGCCTGGAAACACCATATATTTT CASSLGPGSPGNTIYF
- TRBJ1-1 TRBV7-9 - TGTGCCAGCAGCTTCGGGGGGGGGAACACTGAAGCTTTCTTT CASSFGGGNTEAFF
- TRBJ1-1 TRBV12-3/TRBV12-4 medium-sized TGTGCCAGCAGTTTTAGGGGGAGCACTGAAGCTTTCTTT CASSFRGSTEAFF
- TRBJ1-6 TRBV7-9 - TGTGCCAGCAGCCGCATACCCAAGGGCCCCTCCTATAATTCACCCCTCCACTTT CASSRIPKGPSYNSPLHF
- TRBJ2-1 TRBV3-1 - TGTGCCAGCAGCCAAGTCGGTATCTTAAGCTCCTACAATGAGCAGTTCTTC CASSQVGILSSYNEQFF
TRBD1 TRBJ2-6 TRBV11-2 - TGTGCCAGCAGCCCCATAGGGACAGGGAGTCGGTCCGGGGCCAACGTCCTGACTTTC CASSPIGTGSRSGANVLTF
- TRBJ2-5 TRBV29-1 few TGCAGCGTTCGTGTACTGGCAGCACAAGAGACCCAGTACTTC CSVRVLAAQETQYF
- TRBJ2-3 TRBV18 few TGTGCCAGCTCAACCGGACGTTTCCCTACTAGCACAGATACGCAGTATTTT CASSTGRFPTSTDTQYF
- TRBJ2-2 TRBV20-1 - TGCAGTGCTCGAATGGAGAACACCGGGGAGCTGTTTTTT CSARMENTGELFF
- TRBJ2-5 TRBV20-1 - TGCAGTGCTAGGGGGGGCACACTAGGCCAAGAGACCCAGTACTTC CSARGGTLGQETQYF